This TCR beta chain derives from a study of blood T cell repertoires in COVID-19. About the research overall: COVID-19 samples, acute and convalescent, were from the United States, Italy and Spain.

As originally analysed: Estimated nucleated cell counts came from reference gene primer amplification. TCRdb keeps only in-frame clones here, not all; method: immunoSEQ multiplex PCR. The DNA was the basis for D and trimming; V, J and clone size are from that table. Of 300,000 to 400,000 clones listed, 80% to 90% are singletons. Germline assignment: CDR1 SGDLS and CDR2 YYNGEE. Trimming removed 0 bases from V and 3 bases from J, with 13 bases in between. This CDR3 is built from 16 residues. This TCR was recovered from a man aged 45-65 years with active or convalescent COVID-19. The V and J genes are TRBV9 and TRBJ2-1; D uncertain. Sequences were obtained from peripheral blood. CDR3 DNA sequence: TGTGCCAGCAGCGTAGGGCACGGGTTTGACTACAATGAGCAGTTCTTC. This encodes CASSVGHGFDYNEQFF.